A single sample gave rise to the 27 T cell receptor beta chains below, sequenced in a study of shared clonotypes between healthy human individuals. Only in-frame clones appear in the TCRdb table, and some are missing; sequencing was by immunoSEQ multiplex PCR. The sample includes 1,400,000 or so clones, around 98.5% of them seen just once. Sequenced: naive CD4+ T cells sorted from blood. Subset in this sample: CD45RA+ positively selected. Every receptor here comes from a man under 40 in good health.

The chain uses TRBV21-1 and TRBJ2-1; the table's D call of TRBD1 was not tested on the DNA. TRBV21-1 is marked as a pseudogene. The CDR3 spans 14 residues. This chain's CDR3 is CASSKKGTENEQFF. Here the CDR3 DNA reads TGTGCCAGCAGCAAAAAAGGGACAGAGAATGAGCAGTTCTTC.

This chain connects TRBV20-1 to TRBJ1-1; TRBD1 might be the D (6 bases). The CDR3 has 11 amino acids. Per the germline V gene, CDR1 is DFQATT and CDR2 is SNEGSKA (reference sequence). V lost 4 bases, J lost 4 bases, and 7 bases lay in between. CDR3 loop: CSATRGTEAFF. CDR3 coding DNA: TGCAGTGCTACCAGGGGCACTGAAGCTTTCTTT.

The gene calls are TRBV28 and TRBJ2-5, with 8 bases that match TRBD2. CDR3 length: 17 amino acids. Germline V gene sequence: CDR1 MDHEN, CDR2 SYDVKM. J was trimmed by 4 bases and V by 10 bases; bases with no gene match: 20. DNA for the CDR3: TGTGCCACCGCCCCATGGGGCGCTGCCGGGGGGGGAGAGACCCAGTACTTC. This sequence encodes CATAPWGAAGGGETQYF.

V gene TRBV6-1 combines with J gene TRBJ1-3; D ambiguous. Per germline, CDR1 MNHNS and CDR2 SASEGT. Deletions cut 2 bases from V and 8 bases from J, with 13 bases between. CDR3 length equals 14 residues. The DNA for the CDR3 is TGTGCCAGCAGTGAAACGGGAGGGTTGCACACCATATATTTT. Amino acid sequence: CASSETGGLHTIYF.

The V gene is TRBV6-6, the J gene TRBJ1-2; TRBD1 matches at 7 bases. Per the germline V gene, CDR1 is MNHNY and CDR2 is SVGAGI (reference sequence). The V gene end was trimmed by 5 bases and the J gene end by 0 bases; junction bases not matched to a gene: 6. CDR3 size: 15 residues. The chain's CDR3 is CASSPTGLTNYGYTF. In DNA, the CDR3 is TGTGCCAGCAGTCCGACAGGGCTTACTAACTATGGCTACACCTTC.

The chain couples TRBV5-4 to TRBJ2-7, with D unresolved. CDR1 SGHNT and CDR2 YYREEE come from the germline V gene (reference sequence). The CDR3 loop spans 12 amino acids. The V and J ends lost 0 bases and 7 bases respectively, with 8 bases between them. CDR3 sequence: CASSLGAGEQYF. CDR3 in DNA: TGTGCCAGCAGCTTGGGAGCCGGAGAGCAGTACTTC.

On this clone: Other DNA sequences in this sample translate to the same CDR3. V gene TRBV9 combines with J gene TRBJ2-7, with D perhaps TRBD2 (5 bases). V lost 2 bases and J lost 0, with 6 bases in between. The CDR3 has 13 amino acids. Germline V gene data show CDR1 as SGDLS and CDR2 as YYNGEE. The CDR3 reads CASSVGLSYEQYF. The CDR3 DNA reads TGTGCCAGCAGCGTCGGACTCTCCTACGAGCAGTACTTC.

V and J are TRBV2 and TRBJ1-1; D uncertain. The CDR3 extends over 14 amino acids. The V gene lost 5 bases and the J gene lost 2 bases, with 12 bases spanning the gap. CDR1 is SNHLY, CDR2 FYNNEI, per germline. In nucleotides, the CDR3 is TGTGCCAGCAGTACCCGCGCAGCTAACACTGAAGCTTTCTTT. Residues: CASSTRAANTEAFF.

V gene TRBV5-4 combines with J gene TRBJ2-3; no firm D call. Germline CDR1 reads SGHNT; CDR2 reads YYREEE (reference sequence). The CDR3 loop spans 13 amino acids. The V end lost 3 bases, the J end lost 4 bases, and 9 bases lay between the germline ends. In DNA form, the CDR3 reads TGTGCCAGCAGCTCCACCGGACCAGATACGCAGTATTTT. Translating it yields CASSSTGPDTQYF. The variable domain in full, with the rest retrieved from reference TRBV5-4 and TRBJ2-3, is ETGVTQSPTHLIKTRGQQVTLRCSSQSGHNTVSWYQQALGQGPQFIFQYYREEENGRGNFPPRFSGLQFPNYSSELNVNALELDDSALYLCASSSTGPDTQYFGPGTRLTVL.

This rearrangement joins TRBV18 to TRBJ1-1, with D perhaps matching TRBD1 (5 bases). This CDR3 is 19 amino acids long. Deletions cut 4 bases from V and 1 base from J, with 25 bases between. Germline CDR1 reads KGHSH; CDR2 reads LQKENI. The CDR3 is CASSQSFGTTDTGNTEAFF. The DNA of the CDR3 is TGTGCCAGCTCACAAAGTTTCGGGACGACTGACACTGGGAACACTGAAGCTTTCTTT.

The chain carries TRBV27 and TRBJ1-5; D is perhaps TRBD1 (5 bases). The CDR3 has 18 amino acids. Germline assignment: CDR1 MNHEY and CDR2 SMNVEV (reference sequence). Trimming pared 5 bases from V and 2 bases from J, leaving 22 bases between. This CDR3 is CASSDFPTAQVGNQPQHF. CDR3 coding DNA: TGTGCCAGCAGTGATTTCCCGACAGCGCAGGTCGGCAATCAGCCCCAGCATTTT.

The genes are TRBV5-1 and TRBJ2-2; TRBD1 is a possible D gene (5 bases). The CDR3 spans 15 residues. Germline-derived CDR1 and CDR2 are SGHRS and YFSETQ. Trimming took 5 bases from V and 2 from J, leaving 13 bases between them. The CDR3: CASSRKTANTGELFF. The CDR3 DNA reads TGCGCCAGCAGTCGGAAGACAGCTAACACCGGGGAGCTGTTTTTT.

The V and J genes are TRBV9 and TRBJ1-1; weak D call: TRBD1 (5 bases). Germline lookup yields CDR1 SGDLS and CDR2 YYNGEE. The CDR3 loop spans 14 amino acids. V was shortened by 4 bases and J by 1 base, with 11 bases between the two germline ends. The CDR3 DNA reads as TGTGCCAGCAGCCCCCAGGGCCAGAACACTGAAGCTTTCTTT. Encoded protein: CASSPQGQNTEAFF.

The chain recombines TRBV7-2 with TRBJ2-3, with D perhaps given as TRBD1 or TRBD2 (5 bases each). Trimming cost V 5 bases and J 0 bases, with 9 bases left between them. Germline V gene lookup returns CDR1 SGHTA and CDR2 FQGNSA. The CDR3 runs to 14 residues. The CDR3 sequence is CASSPGRSTDTQYF. The CDR3 bases are TGTGCCAGCAGCCCGGGACGGAGCACAGATACGCAGTATTTT.

The count of this clone is one. The rearrangement links TRBV19 to TRBJ2-1; D not resolved. The V gene lost 7 bases and the J gene lost 3 bases, with 13 bases spanning the gap. Germline V gene data show CDR1 as LNHDA and CDR2 as SQIVND (reference sequence). This CDR3 spans 14 amino acids. The CDR3 DNA follows: TGTGCCAGTAAAAGGGTAGACATCTACAATGAGCAGTTCTTC. Protein: CASKRVDIYNEQFF.

The chain links TRBV27 to TRBJ2-7; 9 nucleotides align to TRBD2. This CDR3 has 16 amino acids. The germline V gene encodes CDR1 MNHEY and CDR2 SMNVEV (reference sequence). Germline trimming cut 5 bases from V and 0 bases from J; bases unmatched to any gene: 8. The CDR3 DNA sequence: TGTGCCAGCAGTCCACCAACTAGCGGGCCCTCCTACGAGCAGTACTTC. Translating gives CASSPPTSGPSYEQYF.

J is TRBJ1-1 and V is TRBV6-5; no firm D call. The CDR3 sequence is 14 residues long. Trimming stripped 2 bases from V and 1 base from J, with 8 bases between. CDR1 MNHEY and CDR2 SVGAGI come from the germline V gene. CDR3 sequence: CASSYTVGNTEAFF. In DNA form, the CDR3 reads TGTGCCAGCAGTTACACGGTAGGGAACACTGAAGCTTTCTTT.

This clone occurred once. The rearrangement joins TRBV10-3 to TRBJ1-5, with D maybe TRBD1 (6 bases). Per germline, CDR1 ENHRY and CDR2 SYGVKD. The CDR3 is 15 amino acids. V was pared by 2 bases and J by 4 bases, with 12 bases between. As DNA, the CDR3 is TGTGCCATCAGTGAGGGGGACACAGAAAATCAGCCCCAGCATTTT. Translated, it gives CAISEGDTENQPQHF.

This chain uses TRBV5-6 with TRBJ2-7, with TRBD1 matching over 8 bases. The CDR3 length is 16 residues. With 3 bases clipped from V and 5 bases from J, the junction kept 13 bases outside the gene matches. Per the germline V gene, CDR1 is SGHDT and CDR2 is YYEEEE. The CDR3 region has the DNA TGTGCCAGCAGCTCCCTAGTTTTGGGACAGGTCAACGAGCAGTACTTC. This encodes CASSSLVLGQVNEQYF.

V and J are TRBV10-3 and TRBJ2-5, with 14 bases aligning to TRBD2. The CDR3 runs 16 residues. V gave up 3 bases and J gave up 5 bases; unmatched junction bases: 5. The germline V gene has CDR1 ENHRY and CDR2 SYGVKD. As DNA, the CDR3 is TGTGCCATCAGTGATTCGGGACTAGCGGGAGTGGAGACCCAGTACTTC. This gives the protein CAISDSGLAGVETQYF.

In regard to this clone: The same CDR3 arises from other DNA sequences in this sample as well. This chain's CDR3 is CASSPDQNQPQHF. The CDR3 region has the DNA TGTGCCAGCTCACCGGATCAAAATCAGCCCCAGCATTTT. The rearrangement joins TRBV18 to TRBJ1-5; no clear D. CDR3 length: 13 amino acids. Trimming cost V 3 bases and J 4 bases, with 7 bases left between them. Per the germline V gene, CDR1 is KGHSH and CDR2 is LQKENI. The entire variable domain, with the rest obtained from reference TRBV18 and TRBJ1-5, is as follows: NAGVMQNPRHLVRRRGQEARLRCSPMKGHSHVYWYRQLPEEGLKFMVYLQKENIIDESGMPKERFSAEFPKEGPSILRIQQVVRGDSAAYFCASSPDQNQPQHFGDGTRLSIL.

The chain is built from TRBV5-1 and TRBJ1-2; no clear D. The length of the CDR3 is 13 residues. Germline loops: CDR1 SGHRS, CDR2 YFSETQ. The V and J ends lost 0 bases and 7 bases respectively, with 10 bases between them. CDR3 coding DNA: TGCGCCAGCAGCTTGGCCGGACGGAGTGGCTACACCTTC. As protein: CASSLAGRSGYTF.

V is TRBV6-1 and J is TRBJ1-1; TRBD1 agrees at 7 bases. The V segment lost 6 bases and the J segment 1 base; nucleotides outside the gene matches: 5. The CDR3 extends over 14 amino acids. The V gene's germline CDR1 is MNHNS and CDR2 SASEGT. CDR3 amino acids: CASRRQGRNTEAFF. DNA of the CDR3: TGTGCCAGCAGAAGACAGGGCCGGAACACTGAAGCTTTCTTT.

About this clone: The same CDR3 arises from other DNA sequences in this sample as well. The chain carries TRBV27 and TRBJ1-5; D unresolved. Germline V gives CDR1 MNHEY, CDR2 SMNVEV (reference sequence). CDR3 length: 13 amino acids. The germline V and J ends were trimmed by 3 bases and 6 bases, with 9 bases remaining between them. The CDR3 DNA reads as TGTGCCAGCAGTTTGCGGCTCGGTCAGCCCCAGCATTTT. As protein: CASSLRLGQPQHF.

The chain joins TRBV15 to TRBJ2-7; D unclear. This CDR3 spans 13 amino acids. V was pared by 1 base and J by 3 bases, with 7 bases between. Per germline, CDR1 LNHNV and CDR2 YYDKDF (reference sequence). CDR3 nucleotides: TGTGCCACCAGCAGAGGGCGGAACTACGAGCAGTACTTC. This gives the protein CATSRGRNYEQYF. The entire variable domain, with the rest obtained from reference TRBV15 and TRBJ2-7, is as follows: DAMVIQNPRYQVTQFGKPVTLSCSQTLNHNVMYWYQQKSSQAPKLLFHYYDKDFNNEADTPDNFQSRRPNTSFCFLDIRSPGLGDTAMYLCATSRGRNYEQYFGPGTRLTVT.

The chain combines TRBV18 with TRBJ2-7, with D tentatively TRBD1 (6 bases). From germline, CDR1 is KGHSH and CDR2 LQKENI. Trimming took off 3 bases at V and 5 bases at J, with 17 bases between the two ends. The CDR3 is 15 residues long. The DNA for the CDR3 is TGTGCCAGCTCACCTTCGGGACAATGGGGCGACGAGCAGTACTTC. Its protein product is CASSPSGQWGDEQYF. The variable domain in full, with the rest retrieved from reference TRBV18 and TRBJ2-7, is NAGVMQNPRHLVRRRGQEARLRCSPMKGHSHVYWYRQLPEEGLKFMVYLQKENIIDESGMPKERFSAEFPKEGPSILRIQQVVRGDSAAYFCASSPSGQWGDEQYFGPGTRLTVT.

This sequence joins TRBV2 and TRBJ2-5, with 7 positions matching TRBD1. The CDR3 contains 13 residues. Germline trimming cut 9 bases from V and 1 base from J; bases unmatched to any gene: 5. The germline gives CDR1 SNHLY, CDR2 FYNNEI. The CDR3 DNA sequence: TGTGCCAGTCCTGGACAGGCCCAAGAGACCCAGTACTTC. Its translation: CASPGQAQETQYF.